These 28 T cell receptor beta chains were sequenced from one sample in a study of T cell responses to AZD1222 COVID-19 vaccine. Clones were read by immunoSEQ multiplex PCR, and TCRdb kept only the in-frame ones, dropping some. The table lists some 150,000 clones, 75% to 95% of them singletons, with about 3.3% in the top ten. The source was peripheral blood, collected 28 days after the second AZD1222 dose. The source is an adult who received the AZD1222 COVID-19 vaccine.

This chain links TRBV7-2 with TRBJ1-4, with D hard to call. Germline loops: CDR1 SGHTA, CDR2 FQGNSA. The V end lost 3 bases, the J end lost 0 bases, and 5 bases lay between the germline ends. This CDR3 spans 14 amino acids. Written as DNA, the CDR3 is TGTGCCAGCAGCTTTTCCGCAACTAATGAAAAACTGTTTTTT. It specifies CASSFSATNEKLFF.

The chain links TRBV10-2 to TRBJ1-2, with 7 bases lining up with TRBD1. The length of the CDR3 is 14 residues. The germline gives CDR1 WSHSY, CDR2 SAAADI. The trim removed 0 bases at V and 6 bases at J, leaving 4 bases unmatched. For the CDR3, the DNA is TGCGCCAGCAGTGAGTCGAGAGGGGGCCATGGCTACACCTTC. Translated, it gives CASSESRGGHGYTF.

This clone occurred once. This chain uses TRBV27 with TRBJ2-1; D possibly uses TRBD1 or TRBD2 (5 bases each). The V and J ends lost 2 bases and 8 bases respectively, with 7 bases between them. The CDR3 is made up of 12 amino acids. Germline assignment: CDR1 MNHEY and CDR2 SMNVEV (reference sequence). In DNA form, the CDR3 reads TGTGCCAGCAGTTTAGAGGGGTATGAGCAGTTCTTC. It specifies CASSLEGYEQFF.

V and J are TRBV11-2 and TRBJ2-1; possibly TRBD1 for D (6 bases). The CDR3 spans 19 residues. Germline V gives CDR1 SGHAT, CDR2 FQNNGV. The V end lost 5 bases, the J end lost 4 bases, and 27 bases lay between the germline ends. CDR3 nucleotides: TGTGCCAGCAGCCTTCGAACCACCCTGGGGGCCCTTGTTTACAATGAGCAGTTCTTC. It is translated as CASSLRTTLGALVYNEQFF.

The CDR3 nucleotides read TGTGCCAGCAGCGACCCATACGAGCAGTACTTC. Amino acid sequence: CASSDPYEQYF. This rearrangement joins TRBV3-1 (or the pseudogene TRBV3-2) to TRBJ2-7; D uncertain. Germline V CDR1 and CDR2: LGHDT, YNNKEL (reference sequence). The ends were cut back, 5 bases at V and 4 bases at J, with 6 bases in the middle. This CDR3 has 11 residues.

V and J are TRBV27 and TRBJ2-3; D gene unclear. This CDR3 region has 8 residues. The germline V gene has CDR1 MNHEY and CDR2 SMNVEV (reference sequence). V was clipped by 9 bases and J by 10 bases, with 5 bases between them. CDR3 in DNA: TGTGCCAGAGACCCGCAGTATTTT. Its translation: CARDPQYF.

The CDR3 loop reads CASRPQGASGNTIYF. The CDR3 bases are TGTGCCAGCAGGCCACAGGGGGCTTCTGGAAACACCATATATTTT. The chain joins TRBV7-9 to TRBJ1-3; 9 bases are shared with TRBD1. Germline CDR1 reads SEHNR; CDR2 reads FQNEAQ (reference sequence). Unmatched junction bases numbered 4, after V lost 6 bases and J lost 1 base. The CDR3 spans 15 residues.

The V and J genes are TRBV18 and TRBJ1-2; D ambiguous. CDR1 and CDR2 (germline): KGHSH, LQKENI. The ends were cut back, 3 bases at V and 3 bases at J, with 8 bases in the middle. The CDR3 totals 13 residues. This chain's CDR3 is CASSPAEDYGYTF. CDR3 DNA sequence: TGTGCCAGCTCACCGGCAGAGGACTATGGCTACACCTTC.

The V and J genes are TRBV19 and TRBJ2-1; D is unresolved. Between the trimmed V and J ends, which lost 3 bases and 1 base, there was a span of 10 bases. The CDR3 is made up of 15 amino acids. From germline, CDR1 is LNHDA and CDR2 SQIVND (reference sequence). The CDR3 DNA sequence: TGTGCCAGTAGTATGACCTCCAAGTCCTACAATGAGCAGTTCTTC. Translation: CASSMTSKSYNEQFF.

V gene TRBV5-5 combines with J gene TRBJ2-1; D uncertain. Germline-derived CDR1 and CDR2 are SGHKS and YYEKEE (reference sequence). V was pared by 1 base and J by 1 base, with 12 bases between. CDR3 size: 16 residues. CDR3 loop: CASSLTPGPSYNEQFF. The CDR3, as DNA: TGTGCCAGCAGCTTGACACCGGGTCCTTCCTACAATGAGCAGTTCTTC.

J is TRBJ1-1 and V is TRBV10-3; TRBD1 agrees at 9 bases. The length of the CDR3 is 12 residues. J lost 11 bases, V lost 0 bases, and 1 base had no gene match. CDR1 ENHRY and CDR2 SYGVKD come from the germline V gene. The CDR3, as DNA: TGTGCCATCAGTGAGTCGACAGGGGGGGCTTTCTTT. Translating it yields CAISESTGGAFF.

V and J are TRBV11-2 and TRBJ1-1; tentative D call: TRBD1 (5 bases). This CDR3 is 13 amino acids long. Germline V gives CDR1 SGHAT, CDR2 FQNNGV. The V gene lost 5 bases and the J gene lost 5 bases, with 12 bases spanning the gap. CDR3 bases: TGTGCCAGCAGCCCCGAGGGGCAGACTGAAGCTTTCTTT. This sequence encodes CASSPEGQTEAFF.

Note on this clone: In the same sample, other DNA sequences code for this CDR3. The CDR3 DNA is TGTGCCAGCAGCGCTGAATATAGCAATCAGCCCCAGCATTTT. Amino acids: CASSAEYSNQPQHF. The chain joins TRBV2 to TRBJ1-5; no firm D call. Germline V gives CDR1 SNHLY, CDR2 FYNNEI. This CDR3 region has 14 residues. Trimming pared 6 bases from V and 0 bases from J, leaving 9 bases between.

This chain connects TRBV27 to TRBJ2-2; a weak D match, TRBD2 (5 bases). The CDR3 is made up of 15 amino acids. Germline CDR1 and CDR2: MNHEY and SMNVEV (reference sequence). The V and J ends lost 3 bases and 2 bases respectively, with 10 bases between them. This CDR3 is CASSFLGVNTGELFF. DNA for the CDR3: TGTGCCAGCAGTTTCTTGGGAGTCAACACCGGGGAGCTGTTTTTT.

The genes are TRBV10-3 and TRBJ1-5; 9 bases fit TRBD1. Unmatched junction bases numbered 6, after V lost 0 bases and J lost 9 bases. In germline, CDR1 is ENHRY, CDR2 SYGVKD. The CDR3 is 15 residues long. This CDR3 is CAISESGDRGGPQHF. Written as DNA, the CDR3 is TGTGCCATCAGTGAGTCGGGAGACAGGGGGGGGCCCCAGCATTTT.

The chain's CDR3 is CASSEEQGALSEAFF. The CDR3 DNA reads as TGTGCCAGTAGTGAAGAACAGGGGGCGTTGTCTGAAGCTTTCTTT. This chain joins TRBV19 and TRBJ1-1, with 9 nucleotides matching TRBD1. The ends lost 5 bases at V and 6 bases at J; junction bases unmatched: 10. Germline values: CDR1 LNHDA, CDR2 SQIVND (reference sequence). The CDR3 covers 15 residues.

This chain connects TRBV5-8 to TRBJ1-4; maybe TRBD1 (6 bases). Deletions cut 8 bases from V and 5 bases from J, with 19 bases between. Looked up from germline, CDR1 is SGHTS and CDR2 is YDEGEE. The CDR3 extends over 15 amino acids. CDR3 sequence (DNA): TGTGCCAGTAATCCGACAGGAAGGTTCAATGAAAAACTGTTTTTT. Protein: CASNPTGRFNEKLFF.

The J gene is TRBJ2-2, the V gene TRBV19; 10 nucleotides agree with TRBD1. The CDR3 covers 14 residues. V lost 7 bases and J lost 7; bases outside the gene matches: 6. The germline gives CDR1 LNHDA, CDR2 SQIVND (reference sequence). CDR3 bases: TGTGCCAGTATAGGGACAGGGGAAAACGGGGAGCTGTTTTTT. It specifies CASIGTGENGELFF.

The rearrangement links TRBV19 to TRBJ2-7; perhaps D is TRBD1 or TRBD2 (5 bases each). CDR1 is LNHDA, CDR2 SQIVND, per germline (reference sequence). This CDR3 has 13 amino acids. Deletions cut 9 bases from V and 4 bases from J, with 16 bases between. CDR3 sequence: CASKSGTGYEQYF. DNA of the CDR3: TGTGCCAGCAAGTCTGGGACGGGATACGAGCAGTACTTC. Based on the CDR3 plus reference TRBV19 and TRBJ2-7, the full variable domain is DGGITQSPKYLFRKEGQNVTLSCEQNLNHDAMYWYRQDPGQGLRLIYYSQIVNDFQKGDIAEGYSVSREKKESFPLTVTSAQKNPTAFYLCASKSGTGYEQYFGPGTRLTVT.

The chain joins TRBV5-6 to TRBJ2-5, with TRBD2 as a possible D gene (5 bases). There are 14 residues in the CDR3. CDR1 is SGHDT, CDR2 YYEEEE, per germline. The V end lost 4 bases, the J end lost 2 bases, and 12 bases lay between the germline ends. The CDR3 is CASSTRDLQETQYF. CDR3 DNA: TGTGCCAGCAGCACCCGGGATTTACAAGAGACCCAGTACTTC.

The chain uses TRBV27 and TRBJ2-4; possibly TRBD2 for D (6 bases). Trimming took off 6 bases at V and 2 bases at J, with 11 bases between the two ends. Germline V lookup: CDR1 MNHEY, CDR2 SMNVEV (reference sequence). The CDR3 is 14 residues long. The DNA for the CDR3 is TGTGCCAGCAGCGGCGGGGTAACCAAAAACATTCAGTACTTC. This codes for CASSGGVTKNIQYF.

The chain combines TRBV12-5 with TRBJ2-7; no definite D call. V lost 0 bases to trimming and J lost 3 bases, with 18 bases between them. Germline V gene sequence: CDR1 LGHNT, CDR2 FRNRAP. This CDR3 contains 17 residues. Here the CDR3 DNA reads TGTGCTAGTGGTTTGGTAGGCGAGGACCGTTGGGACTACGAGCAGTACTTC. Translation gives CASGLVGEDRWDYEQYF.

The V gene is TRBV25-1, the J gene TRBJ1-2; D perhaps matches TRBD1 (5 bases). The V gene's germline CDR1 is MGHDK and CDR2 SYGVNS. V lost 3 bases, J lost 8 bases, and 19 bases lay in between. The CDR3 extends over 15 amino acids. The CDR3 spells CASSDPREADLGYTF. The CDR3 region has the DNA TGTGCCAGCAGTGACCCCAGGGAGGCGGATCTCGGCTACACCTTC.

This CDR3 is CASSEVAGGPPNTGELFF. DNA for the CDR3: TGTGCCAGCAGTGAAGTTGCGGGAGGGCCCCCGAACACCGGGGAGCTGTTTTTT. The rearrangement uses TRBV6-1 and TRBJ2-2; 9 positions agree with TRBD2. This CDR3 has 18 residues. The V and J ends lost 1 base and 0 bases, in that order; junction bases with no gene match: 6. The germline V gene has CDR1 MNHNS and CDR2 SASEGT.

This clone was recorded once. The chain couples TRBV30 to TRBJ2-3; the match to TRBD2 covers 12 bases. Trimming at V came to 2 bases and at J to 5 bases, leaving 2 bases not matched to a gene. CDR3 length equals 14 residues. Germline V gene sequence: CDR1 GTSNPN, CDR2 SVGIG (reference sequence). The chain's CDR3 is CAWSRLAGVDTQYF. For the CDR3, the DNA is TGTGCCTGGAGTAGACTAGCGGGAGTAGATACGCAGTATTTT.

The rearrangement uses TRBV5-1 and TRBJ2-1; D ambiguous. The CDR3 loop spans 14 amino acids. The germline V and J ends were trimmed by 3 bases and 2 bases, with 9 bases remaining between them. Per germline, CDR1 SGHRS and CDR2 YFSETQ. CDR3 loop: CASSSSYTYNEQFF. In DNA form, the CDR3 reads TGCGCCAGCAGCTCTTCATATACCTACAATGAGCAGTTCTTC.

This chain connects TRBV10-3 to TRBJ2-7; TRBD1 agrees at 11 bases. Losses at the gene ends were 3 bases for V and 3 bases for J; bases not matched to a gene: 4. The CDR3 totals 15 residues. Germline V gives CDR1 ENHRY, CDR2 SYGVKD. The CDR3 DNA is TGTGCCATCAGTGAAAGTGGGACAGGGGGCTACGAGCAGTACTTC. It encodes CAISESGTGGYEQYF.

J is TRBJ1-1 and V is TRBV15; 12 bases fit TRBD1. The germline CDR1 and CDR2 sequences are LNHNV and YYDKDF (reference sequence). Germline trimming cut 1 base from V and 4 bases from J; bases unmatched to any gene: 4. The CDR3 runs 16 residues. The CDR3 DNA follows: TGTGCCACCAGCAGAGGGGCGGGACAGGGGGCCACTGAAGCTTTCTTT. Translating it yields CATSRGAGQGATEAFF.